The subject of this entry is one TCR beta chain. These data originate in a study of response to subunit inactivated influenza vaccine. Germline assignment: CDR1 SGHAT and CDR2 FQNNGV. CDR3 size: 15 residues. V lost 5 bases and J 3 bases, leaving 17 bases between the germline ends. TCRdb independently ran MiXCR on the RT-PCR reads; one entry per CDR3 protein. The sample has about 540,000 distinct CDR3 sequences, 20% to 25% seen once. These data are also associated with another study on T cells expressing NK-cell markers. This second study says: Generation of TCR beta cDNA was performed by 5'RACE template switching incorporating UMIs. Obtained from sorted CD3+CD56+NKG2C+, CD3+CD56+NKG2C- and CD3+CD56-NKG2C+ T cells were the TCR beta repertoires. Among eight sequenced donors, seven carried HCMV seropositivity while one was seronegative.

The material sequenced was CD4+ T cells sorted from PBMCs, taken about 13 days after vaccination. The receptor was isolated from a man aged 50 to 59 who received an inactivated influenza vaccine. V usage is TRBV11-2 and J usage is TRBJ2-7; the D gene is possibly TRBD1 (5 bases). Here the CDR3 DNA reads TGTGCCAGCAGCCGACTCGCGGCAGGGAACTACGAGCAGTACTTC. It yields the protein CASSRLAAGNYEQYF.